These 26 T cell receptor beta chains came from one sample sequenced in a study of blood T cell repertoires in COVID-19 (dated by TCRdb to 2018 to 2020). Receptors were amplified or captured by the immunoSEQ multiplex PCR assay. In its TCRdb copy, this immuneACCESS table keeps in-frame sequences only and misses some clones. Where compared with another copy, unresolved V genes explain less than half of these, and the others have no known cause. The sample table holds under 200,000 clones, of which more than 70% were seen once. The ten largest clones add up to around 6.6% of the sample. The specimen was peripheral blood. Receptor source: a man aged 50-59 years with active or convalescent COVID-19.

The CDR3 region is CASSLDSGGSEKLFF. CDR3 nucleotide sequence: TGTGCCAGCAGTTTAGACTCGGGGGGCTCTGAAAAACTGTTTTTT. V gene TRBV27 combines with J gene TRBJ1-4, with D tentatively TRBD1 (6 bases). This CDR3 has 15 amino acids. V lost 2 bases to trimming and J lost 7 bases, with 14 bases between them. The germline gives CDR1 MNHEY, CDR2 SMNVEV (reference sequence).

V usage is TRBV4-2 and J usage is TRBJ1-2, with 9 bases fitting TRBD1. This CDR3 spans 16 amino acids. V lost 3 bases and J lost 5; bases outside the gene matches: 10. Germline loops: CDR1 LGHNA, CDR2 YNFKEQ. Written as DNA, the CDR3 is TGTGCCAGCAGCCACCTGGGTCGGACAGGGGATTATGGCTACACCTTC. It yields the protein CASSHLGRTGDYGYTF.

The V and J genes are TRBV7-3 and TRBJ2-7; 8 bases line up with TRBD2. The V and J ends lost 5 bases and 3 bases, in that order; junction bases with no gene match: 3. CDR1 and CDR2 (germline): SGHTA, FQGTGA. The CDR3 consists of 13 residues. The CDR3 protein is CASSAGTSYEQYF. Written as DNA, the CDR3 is TGTGCCAGCAGCGCCGGGACTAGCTACGAGCAGTACTTC.

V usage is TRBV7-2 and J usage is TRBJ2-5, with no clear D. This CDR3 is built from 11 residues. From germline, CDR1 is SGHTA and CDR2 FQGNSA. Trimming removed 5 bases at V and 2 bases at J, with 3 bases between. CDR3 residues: CASSPQETQYF. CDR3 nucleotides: TGTGCCAGCAGCCCTCAAGAGACCCAGTACTTC. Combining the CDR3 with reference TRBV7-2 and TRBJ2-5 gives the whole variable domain GAGVSQSPSNKVTEKGKDVELRCDPISGHTALYWYRQSLGQGLEFLIYFQGNSAPDKSGLPSDRFSAERTGGSVSTLTIQRTQQEDSAVYLCASSPQETQYFGPGTRLLVL.

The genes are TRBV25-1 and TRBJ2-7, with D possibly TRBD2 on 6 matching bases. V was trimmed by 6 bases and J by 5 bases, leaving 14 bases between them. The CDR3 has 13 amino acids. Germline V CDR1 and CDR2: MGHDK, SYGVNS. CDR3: CASSLPGLHEQYF. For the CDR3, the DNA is TGTGCCAGCAGCCTCCCGGGACTCCACGAGCAGTACTTC.

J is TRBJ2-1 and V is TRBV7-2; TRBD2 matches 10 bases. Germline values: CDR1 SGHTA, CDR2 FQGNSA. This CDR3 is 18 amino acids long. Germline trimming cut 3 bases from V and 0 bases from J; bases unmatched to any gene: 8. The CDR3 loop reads CASSFGSGGILSYNEQFF. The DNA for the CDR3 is TGTGCCAGCAGCTTCGGTAGCGGGGGGATTCTCTCCTACAATGAGCAGTTCTTC.

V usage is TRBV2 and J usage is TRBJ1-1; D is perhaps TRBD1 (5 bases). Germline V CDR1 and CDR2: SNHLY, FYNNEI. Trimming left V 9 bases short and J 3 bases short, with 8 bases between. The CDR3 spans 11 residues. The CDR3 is CASQTDTEAFF. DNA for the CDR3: TGTGCCAGTCAGACAGACACTGAAGCTTTCTTT. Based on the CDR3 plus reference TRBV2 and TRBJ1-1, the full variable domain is EPEVTQTPSHQVTQMGQEVILRCVPISNHLYFYWYRQILGQKVEFLVSFYNNEISEKSEIFDDQFSVERPDGSNFTLKIRSTKLEDSAMYFCASQTDTEAFFGQGTRLTVV.

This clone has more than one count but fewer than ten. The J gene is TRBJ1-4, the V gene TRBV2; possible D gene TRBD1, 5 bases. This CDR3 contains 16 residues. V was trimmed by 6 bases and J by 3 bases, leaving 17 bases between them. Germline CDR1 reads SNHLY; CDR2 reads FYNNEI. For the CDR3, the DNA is TGTGCCAGCAGGGACTACCTCGGGACGGCTAATGAAAAACTGTTTTTT. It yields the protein CASRDYLGTANEKLFF.

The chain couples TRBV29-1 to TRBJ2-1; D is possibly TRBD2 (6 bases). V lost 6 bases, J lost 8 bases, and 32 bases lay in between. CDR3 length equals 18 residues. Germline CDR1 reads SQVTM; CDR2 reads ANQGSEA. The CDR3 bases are TGCAGCGTACCAAGGTTATCTGATAGCGGAGCCACCACCGATGAGCAGTTCTTC. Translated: CSVPRLSDSGATTDEQFF.

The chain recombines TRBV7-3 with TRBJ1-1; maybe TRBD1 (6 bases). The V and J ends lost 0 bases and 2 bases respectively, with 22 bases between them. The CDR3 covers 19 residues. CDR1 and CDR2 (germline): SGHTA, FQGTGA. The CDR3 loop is CASSLTVTLDYRDNTEAFF. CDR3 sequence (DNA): TGTGCCAGCAGCTTAACGGTCACACTTGACTACAGGGACAACACTGAAGCTTTCTTT. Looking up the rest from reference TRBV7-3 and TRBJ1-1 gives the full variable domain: GAGVSQTPSNKVTEKGKYVELRCDPISGHTALYWYRQSLGQGPEFLIYFQGTGAADDSGLPNDRFFAVRPEGSVSTLKIQRTERGDSAVYLCASSLTVTLDYRDNTEAFFGQGTRLTVV.

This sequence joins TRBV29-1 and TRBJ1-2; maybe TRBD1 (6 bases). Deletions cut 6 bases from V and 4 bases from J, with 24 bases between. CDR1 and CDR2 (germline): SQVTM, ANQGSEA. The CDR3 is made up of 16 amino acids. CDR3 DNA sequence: TGCAGCGTCAACAGGGAACAGGGCCGTCGTGCCTATGGCTACACCTTC. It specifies CSVNREQGRRAYGYTF.

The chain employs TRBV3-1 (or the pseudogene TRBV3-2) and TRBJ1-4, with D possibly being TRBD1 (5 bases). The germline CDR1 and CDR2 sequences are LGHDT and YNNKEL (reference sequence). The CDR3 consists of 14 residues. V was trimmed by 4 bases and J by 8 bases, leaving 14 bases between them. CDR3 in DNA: TGTGCCAGCAGCCCTACCTCAGGGTTCGAAAAACTGTTTTTT. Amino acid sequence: CASSPTSGFEKLFF.

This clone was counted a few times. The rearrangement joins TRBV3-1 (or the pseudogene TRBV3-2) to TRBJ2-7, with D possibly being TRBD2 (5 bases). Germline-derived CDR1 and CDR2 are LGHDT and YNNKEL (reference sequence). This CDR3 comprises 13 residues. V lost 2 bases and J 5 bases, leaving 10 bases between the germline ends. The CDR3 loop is CASSQSGKHEQYF. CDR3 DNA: TGTGCCAGCAGCCAATCGGGGAAACACGAGCAGTACTTC.

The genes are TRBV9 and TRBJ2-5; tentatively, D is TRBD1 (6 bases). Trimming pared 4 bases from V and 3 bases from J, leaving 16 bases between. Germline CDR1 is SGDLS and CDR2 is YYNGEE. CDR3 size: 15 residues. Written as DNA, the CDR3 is TGTGCCAGCAGCACTCGACAGGAATGGAAAGAGACCCAGTACTTC. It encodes CASSTRQEWKETQYF.

The CDR3 nucleotides read TGTGCCAGCAGCCCGATAGACAGGGGAATAGGTGGCTACACCTTC. The encoded protein is CASSPIDRGIGGYTF. The chain carries TRBV9 and TRBJ1-2; 8 positions match TRBD1. Trimming removed 4 bases from V and 7 bases from J; junction bases left unmatched: 12. Germline V gene data show CDR1 as SGDLS and CDR2 as YYNGEE. The CDR3 is 15 residues long.

CDR3 sequence reads: CASSIIGGNSPLHF. CDR3 bases: TGTGCCAGTAGTATAATAGGGGGTAATTCACCCCTCCACTTT. The chain uses TRBV19 and TRBJ1-6, with D possibly matching TRBD1 (6 bases). This CDR3 spans 14 amino acids. Deletions cut 2 bases from V and 6 bases from J, with 8 bases between. Germline CDR1 LNHDA, CDR2 SQIVND (reference sequence).

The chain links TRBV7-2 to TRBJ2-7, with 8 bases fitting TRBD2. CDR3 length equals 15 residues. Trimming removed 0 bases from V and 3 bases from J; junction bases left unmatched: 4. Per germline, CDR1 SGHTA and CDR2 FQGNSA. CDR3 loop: CASSLAGTSGYEQYF. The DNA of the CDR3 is TGTGCCAGCAGCTTAGCGGGCACTAGCGGCTACGAGCAGTACTTC. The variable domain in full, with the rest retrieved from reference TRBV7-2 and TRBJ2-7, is GAGVSQSPSNKVTEKGKDVELRCDPISGHTALYWYRQSLGQGLEFLIYFQGNSAPDKSGLPSDRFSAERTGGSVSTLTIQRTQQEDSAVYLCASSLAGTSGYEQYFGPGTRLTVT.

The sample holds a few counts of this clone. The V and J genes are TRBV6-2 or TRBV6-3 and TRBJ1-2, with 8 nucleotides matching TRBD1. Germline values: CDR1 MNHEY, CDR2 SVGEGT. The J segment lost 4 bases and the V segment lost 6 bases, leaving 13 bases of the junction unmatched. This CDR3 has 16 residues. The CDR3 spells CASSSLPGQGGYGYTF. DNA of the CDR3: TGTGCCAGCAGCTCGCTACCTGGACAGGGCGGCTATGGCTACACCTTC.

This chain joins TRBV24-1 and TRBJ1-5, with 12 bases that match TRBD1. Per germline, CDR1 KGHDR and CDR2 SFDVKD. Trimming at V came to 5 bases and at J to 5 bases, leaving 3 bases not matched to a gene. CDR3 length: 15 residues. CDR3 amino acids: CATSVGQGAHQPQHF. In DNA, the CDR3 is TGTGCCACCAGTGTGGGACAGGGGGCACATCAGCCCCAGCATTTT.

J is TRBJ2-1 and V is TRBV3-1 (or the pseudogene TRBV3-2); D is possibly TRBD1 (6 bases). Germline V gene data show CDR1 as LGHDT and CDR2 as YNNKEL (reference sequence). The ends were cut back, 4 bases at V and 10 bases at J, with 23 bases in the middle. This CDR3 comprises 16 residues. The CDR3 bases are TGTGCCAGCAGCCGTCGGACAGATGGGGTACGGATGGAGCAGTTCTTC. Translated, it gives CASSRRTDGVRMEQFF.

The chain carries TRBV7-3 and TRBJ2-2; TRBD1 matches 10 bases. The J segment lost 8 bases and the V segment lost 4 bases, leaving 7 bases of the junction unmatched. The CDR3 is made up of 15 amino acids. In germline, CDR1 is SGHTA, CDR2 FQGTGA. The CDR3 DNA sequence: TGTGCCAGCAGCTCCCCGGGACAGGGGACGGGGGAGCTGTTTTTT. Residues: CASSSPGQGTGELFF.

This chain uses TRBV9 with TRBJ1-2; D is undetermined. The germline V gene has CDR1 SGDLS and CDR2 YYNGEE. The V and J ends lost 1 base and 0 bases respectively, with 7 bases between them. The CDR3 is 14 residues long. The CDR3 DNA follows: TGTGCCAGCAGCGTAACACAAGCTAACTATGGCTACACCTTC. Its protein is CASSVTQANYGYTF.

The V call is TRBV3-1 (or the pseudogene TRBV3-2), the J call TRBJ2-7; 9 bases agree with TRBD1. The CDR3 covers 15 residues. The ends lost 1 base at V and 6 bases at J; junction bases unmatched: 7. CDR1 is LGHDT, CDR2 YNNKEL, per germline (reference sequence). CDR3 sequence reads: CASSQAGQGWGEQYF. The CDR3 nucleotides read TGTGCCAGCAGCCAAGCGGGACAGGGTTGGGGCGAGCAGTACTTC.

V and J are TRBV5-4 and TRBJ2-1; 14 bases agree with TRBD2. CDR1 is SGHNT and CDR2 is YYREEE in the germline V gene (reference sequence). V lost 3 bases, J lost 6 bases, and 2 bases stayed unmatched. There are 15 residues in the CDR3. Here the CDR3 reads CASSSGTSGSNEQFF. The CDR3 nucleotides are TGTGCCAGCAGCTCGGGGACTAGCGGGAGCAATGAGCAGTTCTTC.

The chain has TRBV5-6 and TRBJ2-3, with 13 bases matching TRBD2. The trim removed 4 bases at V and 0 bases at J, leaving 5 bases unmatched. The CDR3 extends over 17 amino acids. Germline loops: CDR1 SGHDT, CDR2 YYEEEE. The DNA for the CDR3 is TGTGCCAGCAGCATAAGGACTAGCGGGGGAAGCACAGATACGCAGTATTTT. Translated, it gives CASSIRTSGGSTDTQYF.

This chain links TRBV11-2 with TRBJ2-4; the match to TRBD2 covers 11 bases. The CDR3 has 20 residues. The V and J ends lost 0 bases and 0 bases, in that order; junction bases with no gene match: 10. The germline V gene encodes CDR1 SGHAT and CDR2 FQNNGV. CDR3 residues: CASSLDNSGRALLAKNIQYF. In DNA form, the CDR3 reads TGTGCCAGCAGCTTAGACAATAGCGGGAGGGCCTTACTAGCCAAAAACATTCAGTACTTC.